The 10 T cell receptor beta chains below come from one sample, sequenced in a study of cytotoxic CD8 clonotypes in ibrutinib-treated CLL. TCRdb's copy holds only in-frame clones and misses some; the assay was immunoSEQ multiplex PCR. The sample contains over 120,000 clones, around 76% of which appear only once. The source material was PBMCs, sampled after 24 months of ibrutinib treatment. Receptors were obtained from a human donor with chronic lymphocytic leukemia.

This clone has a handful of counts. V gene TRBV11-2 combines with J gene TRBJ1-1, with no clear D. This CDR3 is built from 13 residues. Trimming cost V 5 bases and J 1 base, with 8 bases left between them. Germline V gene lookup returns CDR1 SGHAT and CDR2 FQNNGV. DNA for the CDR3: TGTGCCAGCAGCCCATCGGGGAACACTGAAGCTTTCTTT. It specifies CASSPSGNTEAFF.

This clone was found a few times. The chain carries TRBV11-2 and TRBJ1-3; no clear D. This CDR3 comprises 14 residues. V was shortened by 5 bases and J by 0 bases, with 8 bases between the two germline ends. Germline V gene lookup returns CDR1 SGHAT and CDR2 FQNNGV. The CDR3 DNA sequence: TGTGCCAGCAGCCCCTCCTTCTCTGGAAACACCATATATTTT. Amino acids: CASSPSFSGNTIYF.

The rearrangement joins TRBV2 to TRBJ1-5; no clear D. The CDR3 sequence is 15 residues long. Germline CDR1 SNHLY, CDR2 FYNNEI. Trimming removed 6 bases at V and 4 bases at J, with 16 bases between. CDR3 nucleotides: TGTGCCAGCAGGATGGTGGCAGGTGGGAATCAGCCCCAGCATTTT. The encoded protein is CASRMVAGGNQPQHF.

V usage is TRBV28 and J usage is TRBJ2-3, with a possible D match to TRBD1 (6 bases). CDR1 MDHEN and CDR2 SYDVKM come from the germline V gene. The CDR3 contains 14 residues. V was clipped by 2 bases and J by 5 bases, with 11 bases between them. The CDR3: CASSLPGAGDTQYF. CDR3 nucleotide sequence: TGTGCCAGCAGTTTACCAGGGGCAGGAGATACGCAGTATTTT.

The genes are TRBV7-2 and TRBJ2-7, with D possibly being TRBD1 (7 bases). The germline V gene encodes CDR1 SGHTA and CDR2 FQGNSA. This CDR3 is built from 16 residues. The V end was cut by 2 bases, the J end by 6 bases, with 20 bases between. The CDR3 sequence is CASSLPPGGTPFEQYF. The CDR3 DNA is TGTGCCAGCAGCTTACCCCCAGGGGGGACGCCTTTCGAGCAGTACTTC.

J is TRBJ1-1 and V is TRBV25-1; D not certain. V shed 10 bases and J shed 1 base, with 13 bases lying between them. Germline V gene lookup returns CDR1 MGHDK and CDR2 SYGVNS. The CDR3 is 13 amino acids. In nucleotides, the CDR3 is TGTGCCACCAAGAACTGGGGGAACACTGAAGCTTTCTTT. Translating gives CATKNWGNTEAFF.

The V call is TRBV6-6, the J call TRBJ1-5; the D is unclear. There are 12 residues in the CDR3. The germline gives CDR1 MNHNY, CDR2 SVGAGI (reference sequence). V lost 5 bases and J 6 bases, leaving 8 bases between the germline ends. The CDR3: CASSGFGQPQHF. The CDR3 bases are TGTGCCAGCAGTGGGTTCGGTCAGCCCCAGCATTTT.

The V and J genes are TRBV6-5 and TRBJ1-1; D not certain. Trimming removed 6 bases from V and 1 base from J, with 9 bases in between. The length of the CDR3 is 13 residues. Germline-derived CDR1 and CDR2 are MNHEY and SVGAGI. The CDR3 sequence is CASSSPTNTEAFF. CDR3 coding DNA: TGTGCCAGCAGCAGCCCGACGAACACTGAAGCTTTCTTT.

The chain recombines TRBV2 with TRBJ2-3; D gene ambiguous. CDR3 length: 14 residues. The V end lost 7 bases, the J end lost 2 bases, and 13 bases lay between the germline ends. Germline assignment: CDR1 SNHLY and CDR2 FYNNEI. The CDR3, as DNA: TGTGCCAGCACCTTGACGGGCCTCACAGATACGCAGTATTTT. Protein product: CASTLTGLTDTQYF.

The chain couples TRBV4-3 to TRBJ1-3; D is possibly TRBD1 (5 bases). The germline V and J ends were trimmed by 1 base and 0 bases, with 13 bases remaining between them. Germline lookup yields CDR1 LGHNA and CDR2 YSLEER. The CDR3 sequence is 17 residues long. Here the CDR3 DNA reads TGCGCCAGCAGCCAAGGACGGGACCGGGGCTCTGGAAACACCATATATTTT. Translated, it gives CASSQGRDRGSGNTIYF.